The 28 T cell receptor beta chains below were found in one sample sequenced in a study of regulatory T cells in long-lasting Graves disease. iRepertoire HTBI primers and Arm-PCR of CDR3 regions built TCR beta libraries. TCRdb fed the multiplex PCR reads into MiXCR, producing one record per CDR3 protein. The sample records 200,000 to 250,000 distinct CDR3 sequences, roughly a fifth being singletons. Time point reported: newly diagnosed GD, antithyroid drugs for less than 3 months. Extracted RNA from PBMCs served as the source of the TCR library. This sample comprised peripheral blood mononuclear cells (PBMCs), obtained at new diagnosis, from a patient treated with antithyroid drugs. The receptor set was obtained from a female donor with Graves disease.

This clonotype came up a few times. V is TRBV9 and J is TRBJ2-1; TRBD2 matches at 10 bases. The length of the CDR3 is 17 residues. Germline CDR1 is SGDLS and CDR2 is YYNGEE. Trimming at V came to 0 bases and at J to 3 bases, leaving 6 bases not matched to a gene. CDR3: CASSVGLAGVHYNEQFF. In DNA, the CDR3 is TGTGCCAGCAGCGTAGGTCTAGCGGGAGTACACTACAATGAGCAGTTCTTC.

There are a few counts of this clonotype. A single base separates this from a much larger clone, so it may be a read error. V usage is TRBV5-1 and J usage is TRBJ2-3; D perhaps matches TRBD1 (6 bases). CDR1 is SGHRS, CDR2 YFSETQ, per germline. This CDR3 region has 14 residues. CDR3 nucleotide sequence: TGCGACAGCAGCCAAGCCCCCAGGGGAGATACGCAGTATTTT. Translation gives CDSSQAPRGDTQYF.

This clonotype occurred many times. The V gene is TRBV5-1, the J gene TRBJ2-7; the D is unclear. With 4 bases removed from V and 2 bases from J, the gap between germline ends came to 10 bases. Germline CDR1 SGHRS, CDR2 YFSETQ. The CDR3 sequence is 13 residues long. CDR3 DNA sequence: TGCGCCAGCAGCCAAGGGTTAACCTACGAGCAGTACTTC. Its protein product is CASSQGLTYEQYF.

Concerning this clonotype: A much larger clone differs by one base, so this may be a read error. This sequence joins TRBV7-9 and TRBJ2-7, with D possibly being TRBD1 (5 bases). Germline V gene sequence: CDR1 SEHNR, CDR2 FQNEAQ (reference sequence). The CDR3 consists of 12 residues. The CDR3 spells CAGSLGVYEQYF. CDR3 in DNA: TGTGCCGGCAGCTTAGGGGTCTACGAGCAGTACTTC.

This clonotype was found many times. The gene calls are TRBV18 and TRBJ1-1, with D possibly TRBD1 on 5 matching bases. Trimming cost V 3 bases and J 2 bases, with 16 bases left between them. This CDR3 spans 16 amino acids. Per germline, CDR1 KGHSH and CDR2 LQKENI. The CDR3 bases are TGTGCCAGCTCACCTTCTCGCGGGCAGGGAAACACTGAAGCTTTCTTT. Protein sequence: CASSPSRGQGNTEAFF.

Concerning this clonotype: Being one base from a much bigger clone, this may be a read error. The V gene is TRBV20-1, the J gene TRBJ2-3, with 7 bases lining up with TRBD2. The DNA end lines up better with TRBJ2-1; the J call may be wrong. Germline CDR1 and CDR2: DFQATT and SNEGSKA (reference sequence). The CDR3 length is 15 residues. The CDR3 loop is CSARDARGSPNKQFF. In DNA, the CDR3 is TGCAGTGCTAGAGATGCGCGCGGGAGCCCCAATAAGCAGTTCTTC.

This clonotype was counted only a few times. V usage is TRBV2 and J usage is TRBJ2-5, with TRBD1 matching 12 bases. V lost 6 bases and J lost 5; bases outside the gene matches: 7. Germline loops: CDR1 SNHLY, CDR2 FYNNEI. This CDR3 region has 15 residues. The CDR3 loop reads CASRPGTGGGETQYF. Here the CDR3 DNA reads TGTGCCAGCAGGCCCGGGACAGGGGGCGGGGAGACCCAGTACTTC.

At least ten counts were recorded for this clonotype. The chain carries TRBV7-3 and TRBJ2-5; 10 positions agree with TRBD2. Germline V gene lookup returns CDR1 SGHTA and CDR2 FQGTGA. The CDR3 runs to 16 residues. V lost 0 bases to trimming and J lost 5 bases; unmatched junction nucleotides: 6. The CDR3 DNA is TGTGCCAGCAGCTTAACAGCGGGGGGGCCAAGGGAGACCCAGTACTTC. Its translation: CASSLTAGGPRETQYF.

This clonotype has a count of ten or more. The rearrangement links TRBV7-8 to TRBJ1-1, with D tentatively TRBD1 (5 bases). The ends were cut back, 4 bases at V and 5 bases at J, with 20 bases in the middle. Germline V lookup: CDR1 SGHVS, CDR2 FQNEAQ. The CDR3 covers 16 residues. CDR3 sequence reads: CASSSGRFGGRTEAFF. The CDR3 region has the DNA TGTGCCAGCAGCTCCGGGAGGTTTGGGGGGAGGACTGAAGCTTTCTTT. The full variable domain, rest sourced from reference TRBV7-8 and TRBJ1-1, is GAGVSQSPRYKVAKRGQDVALRCDPISGHVSLFWYQQALGQGPEFLTYFQNEAQLDKSGLPSDRFFAERPEGSVSTLKIQRTQQEDSAVYLCASSSGRFGGRTEAFFGQGTRLTVV.

This clonotype has more than one count but fewer than ten. At one of its ends the junction is not consistent with the germline gene, which may arise from a read error. This rearrangement joins TRBV7-2 to TRBJ1-5, with TRBD1 matching over 10 bases. The CDR3 contains 15 residues. Germline-derived CDR1 and CDR2 are SGHTA and FQGNSA. The CDR3 sequence is CASGLGTGADQPQHF. The CDR3 DNA sequence: TGTGCCAGCGGCTTAGGGACAGGGGCGGATCAGCCCCAGCATTTT.

As for this clonotype: A read error is possible here, since a much larger clone lies one base away. The CDR3 sequence: CASSLVSRTETQFF. The CDR3 DNA is TGTGCCAGCAGCTTAGTTTCCAGAACAGAGACCCAGTTCTTC. This chain joins TRBV11-3 and TRBJ2-1; D unclear. Germline loops: CDR1 SGHNT, CDR2 YENEEA. Trimming removed 1 base from V and 13 bases from J, with 17 bases in between. The CDR3 runs 14 residues.

This clonotype was seen many times. The chain employs TRBV15 and TRBJ2-3; D is undetermined. The V end was cut by 4 bases, the J end by 2 bases, with 7 bases between. This CDR3 is built from 13 residues. CDR1 LNHNV and CDR2 YYDKDF come from the germline V gene (reference sequence). The CDR3 DNA is TGTGCCACCAGCAACGGGTTCACAGATACGCAGTATTTT. Translated, it gives CATSNGFTDTQYF.

On this clonotype itself: A read error is likely here: a far larger clone is one base away. The chain has TRBV7-8 and TRBJ2-1; a possible D gene is TRBD1 (6 bases). The DNA matches TRBJ2-5 better at its end, which makes the J call doubtful. Germline V gene data show CDR1 as SGHVS and CDR2 as FQNEAQ. This CDR3 is 15 amino acids long. The CDR3 nucleotides are TGTGCCAGCAGCATTAGGACCGACAGGTTGGAGACCCAGTACTTC. Amino acid sequence: CASSIRTDRLETQYF.

On this clonotype: This may come from a read error, since a much larger clone is one base off. V usage is TRBV6-1 and J usage is TRBJ2-3; D remains ambiguous. The germline V gene encodes CDR1 MNHNS and CDR2 SASEGT. The CDR3 has 15 amino acids. Trimming pared 6 bases from V and 1 base from J, leaving 14 bases between. CDR3 in amino acids: CASRRPGSGTDTQYF. Written as DNA, the CDR3 is TGTGCCAGCAGGCGCCCCGGAAGTGGCACAGATACGCAGTATTTT.

The chain employs TRBV3-1 and TRBJ2-7; D is perhaps TRBD1 (6 bases). Trimming removed 2 bases from V and 0 bases from J, with 8 bases in between. CDR3 length: 14 amino acids. CDR1 is LGHDT and CDR2 is YNNKEL in the germline V gene (reference sequence). The CDR3, as DNA: TGTGCCAGCAGCCAAAGGGGGAGCTCCTACGAGCAGTACTTC. It is translated as CASSQRGSSYEQYF.

The chain combines TRBV9 with TRBJ2-3; the match to TRBD2 covers 11 bases. CDR3 size: 14 residues. Germline CDR1 and CDR2: SGDLS and YYNGEE. V lost 3 bases, J lost 8 bases, and 5 bases stayed unmatched. For the CDR3, the DNA is TGTGCCAGCAGCGGAACTAGCGGGGGCCCTACGCAGTATTTT. Its protein product is CASSGTSGGPTQYF.

This clonotype came up many times. The rearrangement uses TRBV7-2 and TRBJ1-2; no clear D gene. This CDR3 spans 16 amino acids. V was shortened by 5 bases and J by 5 bases, with 21 bases between the two germline ends. Per germline, CDR1 SGHTA and CDR2 FQGNSA. The CDR3 region is CASSIPGVGYGYGYTF. DNA of the CDR3: TGTGCCAGCAGCATCCCCGGTGTAGGGTATGGGTATGGCTACACCTTC.

The table lists this clonotype with many counts. The junction differs from germline at one of its ends, possibly a read error. The V gene is TRBV5-1, the J gene TRBJ2-1; TRBD1 matches 9 bases. CDR3 length equals 15 residues. Germline V gene lookup returns CDR1 SGHRS and CDR2 YFSETQ. CDR3 region: CASRPPGQGKNEQFF. The CDR3 DNA reads TGTGCCAGCAGACCGCCAGGACAGGGGAAGAATGAGCAGTTCTTC.

This clonotype was recorded many times. A read error may produce the germline difference seen at one junction end. The chain couples TRBV5-1 to TRBJ2-3; D is perhaps TRBD2 (6 bases). The CDR3 contains 16 residues. Germline CDR1 SGHRS, CDR2 YFSETQ. The CDR3 loop reads CASSLGLAVGMDTQYF. CDR3 bases: TGTGCCAGCAGCTTGGGGTTAGCGGTGGGGATGGATACGCAGTATTTT.

This chain connects TRBV29-1 to TRBJ1-1, with 7 nucleotides matching TRBD1. V trimming: 5 bases; J trimming: 6 bases; junction bases outside the gene matches: 6. Germline V gene sequence: CDR1 SQVTM, CDR2 ANQGSEA. This CDR3 has 12 amino acids. CDR3 amino acids: CSVRQGNAEAFF. The CDR3 nucleotides read TGCAGCGTTAGACAGGGTAATGCTGAAGCTTTCTTT.

The CDR3 spells CAISERQGAAYEQYF. Here the CDR3 DNA reads TGTGCCATCAGTGAGCGACAGGGGGCCGCCTACGAGCAGTACTTC. The chain carries TRBV10-3 and TRBJ2-7; 10 bases agree with TRBD1. The CDR3 is made up of 15 amino acids. V gave up 2 bases and J gave up 2 bases; unmatched junction bases: 3. Looked up from germline, CDR1 is ENHRY and CDR2 is SYGVKD.

The chain has TRBV20-1 and TRBJ2-1, with 11 bases aligning to TRBD2. Trimming took 3 bases from V and 8 from J; bases not matched to a gene: 9. Looked up from germline, CDR1 is DFQATT and CDR2 is SNEGSKA (reference sequence). This CDR3 spans 15 amino acids. CDR3: CSASRLAGLGDEQFF. CDR3 in DNA: TGCAGTGCTAGTCGACTAGCGGGGCTCGGTGATGAGCAGTTCTTC.

The CDR3 here is CASSFRQTRTGVDGYTF. In DNA form, the CDR3 reads TGTGCCAGCAGCTTTAGACAGACCCGGACAGGGGTGGACGGCTACACCTTC. This chain links TRBV7-2 with TRBJ1-2, with TRBD1 matching 9 bases. V dropped 3 bases and J dropped 8; count of bases not matched to a gene: 16. The CDR3 consists of 17 residues. The germline V gene encodes CDR1 SGHTA and CDR2 FQGNSA.

The chain recombines TRBV7-3 with TRBJ1-4, with D perhaps matching TRBD1 (5 bases). Trimming stripped 5 bases from V and 0 bases from J, with 13 bases between. This CDR3 contains 16 residues. CDR1 and CDR2 from the germline V gene are SGHTA and FQGTGA. In nucleotides, the CDR3 is TGTGCCAGCAGCCCCACACGGGGGGCAACTAATGAAAAACTGTTTTTT. Translation gives CASSPTRGATNEKLFF.

This clonotype was counted a few times. This chain connects TRBV2 to TRBJ1-3, with D perhaps matching TRBD1 (5 bases). The CDR3 contains 15 residues. CDR1 is SNHLY and CDR2 is FYNNEI in the germline V gene. Trimming cost V 6 bases and J 2 bases, with 14 bases left between them. CDR3 sequence reads: CASRRTSMAGNTIYF. DNA of the CDR3: TGTGCCAGCAGACGGACATCTATGGCTGGAAACACCATATATTTT.

This clonotype has a count of ten or more. The chain joins TRBV28 to TRBJ1-6, with 10 nucleotides matching TRBD1. Trimming at V came to 4 bases and at J to 6 bases, leaving 3 bases not matched to a gene. The CDR3 totals 15 residues. Germline loops: CDR1 MDHEN, CDR2 SYDVKM. CDR3 protein: CASSSRTGGNSPLHF. The CDR3 DNA reads as TGTGCCAGCAGTTCTAGGACAGGGGGTAATTCACCCCTCCACTTT.

In its sample, this clonotype was seen many times. This chain uses TRBV12-3 or TRBV12-4 with TRBJ2-7; D is unresolved. CDR3 length: 13 residues. V was trimmed by 8 bases and J by 1 base, leaving 12 bases between them. The CDR3 bases are TGTGCCAGCGCGCCCCGCTGGTCCTACGAGCAGTACTTC. It encodes CASAPRWSYEQYF.

The chain has TRBV20-1 and TRBJ2-2; a possible D gene is TRBD1 (6 bases). Looked up from germline, CDR1 is DFQATT and CDR2 is SNEGSKA (reference sequence). V dropped 6 bases and J dropped 6 bases, with 14 bases sitting between them. The CDR3 runs to 13 residues. CDR3 nucleotides: TGCAGTGCCAACCTACAGGGATCCGGGGAGCTGTTTTTT. Its protein product is CSANLQGSGELFF.